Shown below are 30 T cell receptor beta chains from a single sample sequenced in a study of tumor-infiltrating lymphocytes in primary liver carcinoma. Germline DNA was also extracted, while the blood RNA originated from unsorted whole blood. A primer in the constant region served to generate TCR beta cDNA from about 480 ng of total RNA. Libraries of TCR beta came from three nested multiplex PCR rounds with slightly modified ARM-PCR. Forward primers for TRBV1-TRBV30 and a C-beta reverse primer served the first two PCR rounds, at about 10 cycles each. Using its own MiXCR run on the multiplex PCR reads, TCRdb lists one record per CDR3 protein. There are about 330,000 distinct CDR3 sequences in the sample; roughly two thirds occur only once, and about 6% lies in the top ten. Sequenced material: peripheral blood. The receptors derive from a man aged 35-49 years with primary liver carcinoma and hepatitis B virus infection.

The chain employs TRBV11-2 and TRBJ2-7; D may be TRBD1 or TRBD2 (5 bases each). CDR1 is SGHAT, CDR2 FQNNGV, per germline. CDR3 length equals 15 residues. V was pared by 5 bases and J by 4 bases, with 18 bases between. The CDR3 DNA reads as TGTGCCAGCAGCCCTTTGGGGGAAGGGTATTACGAGCAGTACTTC. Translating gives CASSPLGEGYYEQYF.

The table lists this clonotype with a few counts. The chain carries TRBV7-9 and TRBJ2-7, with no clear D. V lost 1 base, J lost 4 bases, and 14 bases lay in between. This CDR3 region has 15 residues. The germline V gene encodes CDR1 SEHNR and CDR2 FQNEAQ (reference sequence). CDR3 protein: CASSLGYQESYEQYF. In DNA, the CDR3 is TGTGCCAGCAGCTTAGGCTACCAGGAGAGTTACGAGCAGTACTTC.

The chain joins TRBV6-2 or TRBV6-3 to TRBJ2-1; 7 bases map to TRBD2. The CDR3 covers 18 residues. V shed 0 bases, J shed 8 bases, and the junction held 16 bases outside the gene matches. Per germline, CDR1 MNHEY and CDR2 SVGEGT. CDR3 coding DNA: TGTGCCAGCAGTTACTCAGGTAGCGGGCCTAAAGTCGGCGATGAGCAGTTCTTC. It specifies CASSYSGSGPKVGDEQFF.

The CDR3: CASSSGGSTYNEQFF. CDR3 sequence (DNA): TGTGCCAGCAGTAGCGGAGGGTCAACCTACAATGAGCAGTTCTTC. The chain couples TRBV6-5 to TRBJ2-1, with a tentative D call TRBD2 (6 bases). The CDR3 consists of 15 residues. V lost 5 bases to trimming and J lost 2 bases, with 13 bases between them. From germline, CDR1 is MNHEY and CDR2 SVGAGI.

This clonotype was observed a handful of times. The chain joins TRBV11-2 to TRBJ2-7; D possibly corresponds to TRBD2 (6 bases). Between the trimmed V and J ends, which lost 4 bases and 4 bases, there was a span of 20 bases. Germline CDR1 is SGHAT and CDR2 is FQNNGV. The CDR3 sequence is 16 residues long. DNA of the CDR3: TGTGCCAGCAGCTCCAGGGCGGCTGGAGGGCTTTACGAGCAGTACTTC. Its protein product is CASSSRAAGGLYEQYF.

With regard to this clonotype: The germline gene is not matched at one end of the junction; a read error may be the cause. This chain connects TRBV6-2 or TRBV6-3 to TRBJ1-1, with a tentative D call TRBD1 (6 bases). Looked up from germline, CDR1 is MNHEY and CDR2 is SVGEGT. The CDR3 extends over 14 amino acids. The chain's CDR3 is CASSGWTVNTEAFF. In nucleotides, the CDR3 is TGTGCCAGCAGCGGGTGGACAGTGAACACCGAAGCTTTCTTT.

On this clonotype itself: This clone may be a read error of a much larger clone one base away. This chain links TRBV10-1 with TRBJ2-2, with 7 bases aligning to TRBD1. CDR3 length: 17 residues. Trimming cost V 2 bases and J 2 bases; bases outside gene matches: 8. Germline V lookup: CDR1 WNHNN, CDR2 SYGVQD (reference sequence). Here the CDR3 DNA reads TGCGCCAGCAGTGAGACAGGGGTGGTGATCAACACCGGGGAGCTGTTTTTT. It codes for CASSETGVVINTGELFF.

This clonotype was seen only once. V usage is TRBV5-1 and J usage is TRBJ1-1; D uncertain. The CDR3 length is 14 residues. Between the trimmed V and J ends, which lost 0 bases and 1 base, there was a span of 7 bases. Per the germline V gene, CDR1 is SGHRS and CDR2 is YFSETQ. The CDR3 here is CASSLAHRNTEAFF. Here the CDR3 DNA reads TGCGCCAGCAGCTTGGCCCACCGGAACACTGAAGCTTTCTTT. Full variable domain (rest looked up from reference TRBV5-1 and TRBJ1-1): KAGVTQTPRYLIKTRGQQVTLSCSPISGHRSVSWYQQTPGQGLQFLFEYFSETQRNKGNFPGRFSGRQFSNSRSEMNVSTLELGDSALYLCASSLAHRNTEAFFGQGTRLTVV.

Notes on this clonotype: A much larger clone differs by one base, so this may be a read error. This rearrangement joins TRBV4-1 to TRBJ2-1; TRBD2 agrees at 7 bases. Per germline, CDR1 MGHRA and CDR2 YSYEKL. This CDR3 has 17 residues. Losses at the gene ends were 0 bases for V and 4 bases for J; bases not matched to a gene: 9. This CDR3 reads CASSQESTTSYYNEQFF. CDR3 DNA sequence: TGCGCCAGCAGCCAAGAGTCGACGACTAGCTATTACAATGAGCAGTTCTTC.

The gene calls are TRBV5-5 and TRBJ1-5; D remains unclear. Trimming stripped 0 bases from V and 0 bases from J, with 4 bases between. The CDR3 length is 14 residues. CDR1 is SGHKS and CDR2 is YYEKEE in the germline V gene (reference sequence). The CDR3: CASSLESSNQPQHF. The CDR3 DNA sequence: TGTGCCAGCAGCTTGGAGTCTAGCAATCAGCCCCAGCATTTT.

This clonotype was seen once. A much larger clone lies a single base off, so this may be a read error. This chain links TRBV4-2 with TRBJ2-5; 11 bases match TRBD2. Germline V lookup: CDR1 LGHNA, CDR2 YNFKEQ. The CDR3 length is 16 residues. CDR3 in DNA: TGTGCCAGCAGCCAGAGACTAGCGGGACACCAAGGGACCCAGTACTTC. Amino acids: CASSQRLAGHQGTQYF.

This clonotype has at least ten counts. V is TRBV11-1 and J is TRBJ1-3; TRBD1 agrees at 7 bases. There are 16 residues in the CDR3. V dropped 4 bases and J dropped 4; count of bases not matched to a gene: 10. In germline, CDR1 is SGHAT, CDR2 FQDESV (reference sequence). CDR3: CASSSGQPVLGNTIYF. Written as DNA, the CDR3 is TGTGCCAGCAGCTCGGGACAGCCAGTCCTCGGAAACACCATATATTTT. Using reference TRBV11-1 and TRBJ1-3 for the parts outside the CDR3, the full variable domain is EAEVAQSPRYKITEKSQAVAFWCDPISGHATLYWYRQILGQGPELLVQFQDESVVDDSQLPKDRFSAERLKGVDSTLKIQPAELGDSAMYLCASSSGQPVLGNTIYFGEGSWLTVV.

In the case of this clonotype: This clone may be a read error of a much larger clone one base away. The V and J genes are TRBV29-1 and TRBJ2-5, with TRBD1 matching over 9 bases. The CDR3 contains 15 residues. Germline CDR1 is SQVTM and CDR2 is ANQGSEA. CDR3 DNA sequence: TGCAGCGTTGAACGGACAGGGGTGATACAAGGGACCCAGTACTTC. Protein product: CSVERTGVIQGTQYF. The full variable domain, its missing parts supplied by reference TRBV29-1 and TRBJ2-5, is SAVISQKPSRDICQRGTSLTIQCQVDSQVTMMFWYRQQPGQSLTLIATANQGSEATYESGFVIDKFPISRPNLTFSTLTVSNMSPEDSSIYLCSVERTGVIQGTQYFGPGTRLLVL.

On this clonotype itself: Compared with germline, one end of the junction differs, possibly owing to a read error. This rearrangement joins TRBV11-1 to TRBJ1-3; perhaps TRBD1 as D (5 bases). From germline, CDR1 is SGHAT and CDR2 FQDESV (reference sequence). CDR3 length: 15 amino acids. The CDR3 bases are TGTGCCAACAGCTTATTGGGGGAATCCGGAAACACCATATATTTT. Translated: CANSLLGESGNTIYF.

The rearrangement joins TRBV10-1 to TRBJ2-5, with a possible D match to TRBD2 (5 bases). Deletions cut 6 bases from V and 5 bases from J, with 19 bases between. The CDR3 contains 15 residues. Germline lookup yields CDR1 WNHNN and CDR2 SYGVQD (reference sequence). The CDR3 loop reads CASRQGLSGWETQYF. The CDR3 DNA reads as TGCGCCAGCAGACAAGGACTCTCCGGTTGGGAGACCCAGTACTTC.

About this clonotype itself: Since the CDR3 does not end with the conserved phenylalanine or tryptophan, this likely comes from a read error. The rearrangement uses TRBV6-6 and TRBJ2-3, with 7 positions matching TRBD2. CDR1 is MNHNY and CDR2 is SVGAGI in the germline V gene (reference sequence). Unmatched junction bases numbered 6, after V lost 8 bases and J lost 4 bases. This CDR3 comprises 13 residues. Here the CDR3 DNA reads TGTGCCAGCTCTGGGGGAGGGCCAGATACGCAGTATTAT. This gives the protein CASSGGGPDTQYY.

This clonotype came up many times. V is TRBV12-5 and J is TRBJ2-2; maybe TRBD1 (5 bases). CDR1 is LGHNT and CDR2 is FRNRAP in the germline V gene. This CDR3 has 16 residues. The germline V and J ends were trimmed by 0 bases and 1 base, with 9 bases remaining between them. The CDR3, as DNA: TGTGCTAGTGGTTTGGTCCTGGACAAGAACACCGGGGAGCTGTTTTTT. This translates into CASGLVLDKNTGELFF.

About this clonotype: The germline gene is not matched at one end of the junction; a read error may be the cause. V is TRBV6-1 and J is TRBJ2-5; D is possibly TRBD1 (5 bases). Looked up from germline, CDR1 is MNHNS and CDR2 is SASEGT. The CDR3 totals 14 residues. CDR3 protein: CVSKEGYRQETQYF. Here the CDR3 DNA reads TGTGTCAGCAAAGAAGGTTACAGGCAAGAGACCCAGTACTTC.

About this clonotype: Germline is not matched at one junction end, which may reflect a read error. The CDR3 DNA follows: TGCGCCAGCAGAAAGCTAGCGGGTGGGCCGGGGACCCAGAACTTC. As protein: CASRKLAGGPGTQNF. This rearrangement joins TRBV4-1 to TRBJ2-5, with 8 bases fitting TRBD2. The length of the CDR3 is 15 residues. Looked up from germline, CDR1 is MGHRA and CDR2 is YSYEKL.

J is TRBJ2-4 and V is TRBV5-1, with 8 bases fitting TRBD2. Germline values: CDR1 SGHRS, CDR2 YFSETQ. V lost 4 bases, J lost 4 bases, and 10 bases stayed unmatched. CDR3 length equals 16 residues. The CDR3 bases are TGCGCCAGCAGCCTTTTAACGGGAGGGCCGAAAAACATTCAGTACTTC. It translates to CASSLLTGGPKNIQYF.

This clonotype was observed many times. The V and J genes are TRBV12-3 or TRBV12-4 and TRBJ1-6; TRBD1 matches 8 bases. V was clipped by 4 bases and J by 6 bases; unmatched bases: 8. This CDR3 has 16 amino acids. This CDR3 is CASSSYQGAVNSPLHF. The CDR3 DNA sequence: TGTGCCAGCAGTTCCTACCAGGGGGCAGTTAATTCACCCCTCCACTTT.

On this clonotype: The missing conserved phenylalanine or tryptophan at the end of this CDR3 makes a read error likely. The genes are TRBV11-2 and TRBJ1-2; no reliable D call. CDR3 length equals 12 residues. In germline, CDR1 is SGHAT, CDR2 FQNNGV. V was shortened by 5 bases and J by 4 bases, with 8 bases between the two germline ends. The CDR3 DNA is TGTGCCAGCAGCGGCAGCATCTATGGCTACACCCTC. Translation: CASSGSIYGYTL.

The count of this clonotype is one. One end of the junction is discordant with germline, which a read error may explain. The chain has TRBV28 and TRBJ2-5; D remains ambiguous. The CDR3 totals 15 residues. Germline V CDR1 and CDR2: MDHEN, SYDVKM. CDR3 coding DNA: TGTGCCATCAGTTCGATAGGGCCTTCATGGGAGACCCAGTACTTC. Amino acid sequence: CAISSIGPSWETQYF.

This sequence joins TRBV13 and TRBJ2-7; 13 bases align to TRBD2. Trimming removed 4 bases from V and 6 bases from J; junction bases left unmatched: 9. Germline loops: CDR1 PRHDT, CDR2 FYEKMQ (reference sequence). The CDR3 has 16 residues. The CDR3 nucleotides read TGTGCCAGCAGCTCGGGACTAGCGGGATCAAACAGCGAGCAGTACTTC. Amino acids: CASSSGLAGSNSEQYF.

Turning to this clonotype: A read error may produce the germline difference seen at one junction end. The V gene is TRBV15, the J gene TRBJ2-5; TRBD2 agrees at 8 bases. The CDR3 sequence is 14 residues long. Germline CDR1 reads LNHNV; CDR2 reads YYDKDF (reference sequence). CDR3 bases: TGTGCCACCAGCAGAGATTCGGGGGGGGAGATCCAGTACTTC. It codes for CATSRDSGGEIQYF. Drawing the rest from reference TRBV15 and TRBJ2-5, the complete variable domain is DAMVIQNPRYQVTQFGKPVTLSCSQTLNHNVMYWYQQKSSQAPKLLFHYYDKDFNNEADTPDNFQSRRPNTSFCFLDIRSPGLGDTAMYLCATSRDSGGEIQYFGPGTRLLVL.

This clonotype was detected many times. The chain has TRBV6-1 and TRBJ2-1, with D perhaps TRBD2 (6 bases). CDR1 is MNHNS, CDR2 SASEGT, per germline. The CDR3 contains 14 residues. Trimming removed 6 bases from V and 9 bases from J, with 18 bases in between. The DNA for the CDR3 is TGTGCCAGCAGGGCGGAGGGCCGTAGGAGTGAGCAGTTCTTC. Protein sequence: CASRAEGRRSEQFF.

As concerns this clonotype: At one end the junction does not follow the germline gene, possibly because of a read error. CDR3 DNA sequence: TGCAGCGCACGAGCAGGGGCCACTGAAACTTTCTTT. This codes for CSARAGATETFF. This rearrangement joins TRBV29-1 to TRBJ1-1, with a possible D match to TRBD1 (6 bases). The CDR3 covers 12 residues. The germline V gene has CDR1 SQVTM and CDR2 ANQGSEA.

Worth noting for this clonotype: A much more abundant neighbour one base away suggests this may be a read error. This chain's CDR3 is CDSSLRYQPQHF. DNA for the CDR3: TGTGACAGCAGCCTCCGATATCAGCCCCAGCATTTT. This chain connects TRBV5-6 to TRBJ1-5; the D is unclear. Per the germline V gene, CDR1 is SGHDT and CDR2 is YYEEEE. The CDR3 length is 12 residues. Looking up the rest from reference TRBV5-6 and TRBJ1-5 gives the full variable domain: DAGVTQSPTHLIKTRGQQVTLRCSPKSGHDTVSWYQQALGQGPQFIFQYYEEEERQRGNFPDRFSGHQFPNYSSELNVNALLLGDSALYLCDSSLRYQPQHFGDGTRLSIL.

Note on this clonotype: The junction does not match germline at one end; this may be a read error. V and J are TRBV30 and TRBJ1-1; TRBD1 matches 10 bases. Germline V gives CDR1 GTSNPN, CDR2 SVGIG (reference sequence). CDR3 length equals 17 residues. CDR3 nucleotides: TGTGCCTGGAGTAGGCTCCCGGGACAGGGGATGAACATTGAAGCTTTCTTT. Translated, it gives CAWSRLPGQGMNIEAFF.

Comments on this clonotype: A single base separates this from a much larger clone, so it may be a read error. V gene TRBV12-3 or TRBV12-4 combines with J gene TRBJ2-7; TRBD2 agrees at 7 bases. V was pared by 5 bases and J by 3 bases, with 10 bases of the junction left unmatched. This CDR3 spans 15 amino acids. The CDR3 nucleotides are TGTGCCAGCAGTGCGATATCGGGAGGAATCTACGAGCAGTACTTC. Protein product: CASSAISGGIYEQYF.